This T cell receptor (beta chain) was sequenced for a study of T cell repertoires in cytomegalovirus infection. In the study overall: It was the public TCR beta signatures that indicated both CMV infection and matching HLA type.

One entry per CDR3 protein results from TCRdb running MiXCR on the reads. The sample yields 900,000 to 950,000 distinct CDR3 sequences, roughly a third seen once. This CDR3 contains 14 residues. The V gene lost 3 bases and the J gene lost 3 bases, with 13 bases spanning the gap. Germline CDR1 SGDLS, CDR2 YYNGEE. Concerning this clonotype: Its antigen is not identified.

Here the sequenced sample was cultured CD8+ T cells from PBMCs, taken from culture after CMV antigen stimulation. The chain combines TRBV9 with TRBJ2-7; TRBD1 is a possible D gene (6 bases). This TCR was recovered from a human donor in good health (CMV status not recorded). Some clones in this sample may be carry-over from other donors' samples. CDR3 residues: CASSEDSRVYEQYF. CDR3 DNA sequence: TGTGCCAGCAGCGAGGACAGCAGAGTCTACGAGCAGTACTTC.